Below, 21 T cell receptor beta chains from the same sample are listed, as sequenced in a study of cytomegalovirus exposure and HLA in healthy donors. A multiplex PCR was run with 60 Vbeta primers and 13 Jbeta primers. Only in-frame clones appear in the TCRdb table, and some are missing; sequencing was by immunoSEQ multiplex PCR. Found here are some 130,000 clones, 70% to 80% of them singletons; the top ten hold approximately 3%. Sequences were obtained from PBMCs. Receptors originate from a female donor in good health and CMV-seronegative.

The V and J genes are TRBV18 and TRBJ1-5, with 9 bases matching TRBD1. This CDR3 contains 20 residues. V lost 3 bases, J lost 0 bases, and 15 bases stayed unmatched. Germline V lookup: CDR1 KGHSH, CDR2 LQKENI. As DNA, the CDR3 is TGTGCCAGCTCACCGGCCGCCGGGACAGGGAGGGAGGATAGCAATCAGCCCCAGCATTTT. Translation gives CASSPAAGTGREDSNQPQHF.

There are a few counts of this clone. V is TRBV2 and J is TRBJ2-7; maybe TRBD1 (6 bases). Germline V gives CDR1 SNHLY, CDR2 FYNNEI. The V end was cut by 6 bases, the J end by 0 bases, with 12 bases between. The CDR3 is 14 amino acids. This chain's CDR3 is CASRSRQVSYEQYF. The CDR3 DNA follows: TGTGCCAGCAGATCCCGACAGGTCTCCTACGAGCAGTACTTC.

DNA of the CDR3: TGTGCCAGCTCACCACCGGGAGTGAACACTGAAGCTTTCTTT. This codes for CASSPPGVNTEAFF. V is TRBV18 and J is TRBJ1-1, with D unclear. Deletions cut 0 bases from V and 0 bases from J, with 5 bases between. From germline, CDR1 is KGHSH and CDR2 LQKENI. The CDR3 has 14 residues.

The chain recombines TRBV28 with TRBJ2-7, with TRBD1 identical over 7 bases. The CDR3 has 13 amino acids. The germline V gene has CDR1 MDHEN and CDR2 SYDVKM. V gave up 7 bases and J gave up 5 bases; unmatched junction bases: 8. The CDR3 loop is CASTQGGWDEQYF. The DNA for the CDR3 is TGTGCCAGCACCCAAGGGGGCTGGGACGAGCAGTACTTC.

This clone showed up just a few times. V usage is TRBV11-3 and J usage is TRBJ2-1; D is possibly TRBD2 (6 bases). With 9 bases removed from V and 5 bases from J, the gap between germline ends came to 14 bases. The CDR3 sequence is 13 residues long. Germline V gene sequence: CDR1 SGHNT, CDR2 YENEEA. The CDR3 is CASSVGRNNEQFF. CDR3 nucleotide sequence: TGTGCCAGTAGTGTGGGGAGGAACAATGAGCAGTTCTTC.

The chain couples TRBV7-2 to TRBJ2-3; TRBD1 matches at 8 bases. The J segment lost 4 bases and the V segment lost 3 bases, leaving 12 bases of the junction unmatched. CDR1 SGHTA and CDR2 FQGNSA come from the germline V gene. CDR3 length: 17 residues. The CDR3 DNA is TGTGCCAGCAGCTTGCGTGCAGGGGGCGTCGTCCCAGATACGCAGTATTTT. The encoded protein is CASSLRAGGVVPDTQYF. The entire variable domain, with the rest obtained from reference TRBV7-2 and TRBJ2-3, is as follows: GAGVSQSPSNKVTEKGKDVELRCDPISGHTALYWYRQSLGQGLEFLIYFQGNSAPDKSGLPSDRFSAERTGGSVSTLTIQRTQQEDSAVYLCASSLRAGGVVPDTQYFGPGTRLTVL.

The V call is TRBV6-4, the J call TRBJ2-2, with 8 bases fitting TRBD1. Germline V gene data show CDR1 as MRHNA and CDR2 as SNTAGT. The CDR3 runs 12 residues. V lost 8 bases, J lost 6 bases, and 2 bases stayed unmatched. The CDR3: CASWTGPGELFF. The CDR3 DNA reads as TGTGCCAGCTGGACAGGGCCCGGGGAGCTGTTTTTT.

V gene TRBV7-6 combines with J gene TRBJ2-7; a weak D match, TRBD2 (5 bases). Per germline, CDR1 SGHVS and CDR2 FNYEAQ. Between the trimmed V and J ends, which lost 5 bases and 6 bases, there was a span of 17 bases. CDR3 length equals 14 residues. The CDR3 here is CASSNARATGEQYF. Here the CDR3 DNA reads TGTGCCAGCAGCAACGCGCGGGCCACGGGCGAGCAGTACTTC.

CDR3 sequence reads: CSVAFRAGDDEQYF. In DNA form, the CDR3 reads TGCAGCGTCGCTTTCCGTGCAGGGGACGACGAGCAGTACTTC. This chain joins TRBV29-1 and TRBJ2-5; perhaps TRBD1 as D (6 bases). The DNA end is more similar to TRBJ2-7, so the J call may be wrong. Germline assignment: CDR1 SQVTM and CDR2 ANQGSEA. This CDR3 spans 14 amino acids.

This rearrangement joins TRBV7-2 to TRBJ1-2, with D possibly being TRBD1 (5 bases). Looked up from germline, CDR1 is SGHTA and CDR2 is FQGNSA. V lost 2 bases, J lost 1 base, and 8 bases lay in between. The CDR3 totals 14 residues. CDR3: CASSLYGGNYGYTF. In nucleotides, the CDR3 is TGTGCCAGCAGCTTATACGGGGGTAACTATGGCTACACCTTC.

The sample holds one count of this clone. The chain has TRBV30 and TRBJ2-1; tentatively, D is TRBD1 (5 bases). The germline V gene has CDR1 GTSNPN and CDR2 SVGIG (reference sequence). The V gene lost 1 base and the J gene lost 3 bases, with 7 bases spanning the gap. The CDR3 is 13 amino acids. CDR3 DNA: TGTGCCTGGAGTGGACAGCTCTACAATGAGCAGTTCTTC. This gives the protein CAWSGQLYNEQFF.

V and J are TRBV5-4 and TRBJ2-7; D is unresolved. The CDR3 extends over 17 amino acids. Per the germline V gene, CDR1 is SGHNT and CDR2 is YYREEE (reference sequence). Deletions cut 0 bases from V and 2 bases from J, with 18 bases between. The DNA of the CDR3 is TGTGCCAGCAGCTTGGGGCCTTTTCGGCGGAGAGCCTACGAGCAGTACTTC. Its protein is CASSLGPFRRRAYEQYF.

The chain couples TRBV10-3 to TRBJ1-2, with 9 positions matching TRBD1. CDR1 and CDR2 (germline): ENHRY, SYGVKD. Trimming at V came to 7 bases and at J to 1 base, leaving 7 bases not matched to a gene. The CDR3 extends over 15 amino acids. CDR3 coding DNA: TGTGCCATCACTCCGACGGGACAGGGTAACTATGGCTACACCTTC. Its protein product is CAITPTGQGNYGYTF.

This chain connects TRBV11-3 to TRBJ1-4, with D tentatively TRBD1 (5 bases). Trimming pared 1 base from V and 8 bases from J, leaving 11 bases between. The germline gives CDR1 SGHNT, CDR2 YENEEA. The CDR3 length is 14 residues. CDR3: CASSLARVPEKLFF. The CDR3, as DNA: TGTGCCAGCAGCTTAGCCAGGGTTCCCGAAAAACTGTTTTTT.

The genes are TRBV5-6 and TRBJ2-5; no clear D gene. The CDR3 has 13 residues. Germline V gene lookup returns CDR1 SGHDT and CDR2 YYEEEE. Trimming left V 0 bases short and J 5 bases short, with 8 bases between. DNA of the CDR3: TGTGCCAGCAGCTTGGGGAGTCGCGAGACCCAGTACTTC. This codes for CASSLGSRETQYF. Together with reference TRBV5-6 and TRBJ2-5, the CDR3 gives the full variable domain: DAGVTQSPTHLIKTRGQQVTLRCSPKSGHDTVSWYQQALGQGPQFIFQYYEEEERQRGNFPDRFSGHQFPNYSSELNVNALLLGDSALYLCASSLGSRETQYFGPGTRLLVL.

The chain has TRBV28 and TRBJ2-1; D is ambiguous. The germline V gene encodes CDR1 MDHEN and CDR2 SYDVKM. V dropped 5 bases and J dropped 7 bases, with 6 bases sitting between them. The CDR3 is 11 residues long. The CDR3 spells CASSRTNEQFF. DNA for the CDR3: TGTGCCAGCAGTCGCACTAATGAGCAGTTCTTC.

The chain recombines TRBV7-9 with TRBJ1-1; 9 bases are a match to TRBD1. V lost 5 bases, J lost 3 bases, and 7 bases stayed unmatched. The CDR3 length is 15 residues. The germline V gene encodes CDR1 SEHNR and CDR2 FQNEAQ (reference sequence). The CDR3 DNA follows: TGTGCCAGCAGCCTGGGACAGGGCGGGGACACTGAAGCTTTCTTT. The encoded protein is CASSLGQGGDTEAFF.

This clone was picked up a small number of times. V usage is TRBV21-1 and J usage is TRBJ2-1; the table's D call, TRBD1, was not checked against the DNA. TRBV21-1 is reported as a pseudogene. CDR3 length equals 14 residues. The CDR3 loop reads CARGQSYSYNEQFF. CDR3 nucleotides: TGTGCCAGGGGACAGAGTTACTCCTACAATGAGCAGTTCTTC.

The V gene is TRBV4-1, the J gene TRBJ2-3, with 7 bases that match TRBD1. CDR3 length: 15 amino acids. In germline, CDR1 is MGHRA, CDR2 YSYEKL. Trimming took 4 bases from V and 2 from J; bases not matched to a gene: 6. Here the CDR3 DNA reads TGCGCCAGCAGCCTTGGACAGGCAAACACAGATACGCAGTATTTT. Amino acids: CASSLGQANTDTQYF.

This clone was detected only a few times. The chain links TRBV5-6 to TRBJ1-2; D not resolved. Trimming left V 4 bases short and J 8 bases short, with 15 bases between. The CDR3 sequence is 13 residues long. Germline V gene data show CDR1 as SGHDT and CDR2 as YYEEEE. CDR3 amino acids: CASSREEVNGYTF. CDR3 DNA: TGTGCCAGCAGCAGGGAGGAAGTAAACGGCTACACCTTC.

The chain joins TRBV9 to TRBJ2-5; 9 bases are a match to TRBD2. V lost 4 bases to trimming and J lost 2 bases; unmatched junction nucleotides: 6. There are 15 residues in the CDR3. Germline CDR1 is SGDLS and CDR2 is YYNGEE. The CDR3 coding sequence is TGTGCCAGCAGCTTGACTAGCGGAAGACAAGAGACCCAGTACTTC. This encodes CASSLTSGRQETQYF.